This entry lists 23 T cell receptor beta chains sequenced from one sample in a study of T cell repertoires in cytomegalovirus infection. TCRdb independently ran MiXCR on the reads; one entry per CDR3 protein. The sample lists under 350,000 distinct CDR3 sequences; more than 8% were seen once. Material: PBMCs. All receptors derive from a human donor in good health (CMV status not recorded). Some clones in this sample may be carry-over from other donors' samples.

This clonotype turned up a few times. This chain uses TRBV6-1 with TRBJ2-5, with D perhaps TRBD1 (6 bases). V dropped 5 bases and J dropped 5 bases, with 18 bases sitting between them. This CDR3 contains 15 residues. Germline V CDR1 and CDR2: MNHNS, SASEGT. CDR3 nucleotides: TGTGCCAGCAGTTCTTCCTGGACCCAGGGGGAGACCCAGTACTTC. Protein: CASSSSWTQGETQYF.

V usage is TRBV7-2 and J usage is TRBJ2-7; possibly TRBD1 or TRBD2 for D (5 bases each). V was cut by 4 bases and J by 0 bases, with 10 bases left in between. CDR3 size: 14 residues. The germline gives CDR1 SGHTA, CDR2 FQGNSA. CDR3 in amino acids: CASSSEGNSYEQYF. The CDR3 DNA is TGTGCCAGCAGCTCAGAGGGGAACTCCTACGAGCAGTACTTC.

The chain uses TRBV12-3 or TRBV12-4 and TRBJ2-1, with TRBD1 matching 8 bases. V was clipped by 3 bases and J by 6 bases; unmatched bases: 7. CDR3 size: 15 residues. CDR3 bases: TGTGCCAGCAGTTTTCAACAGGGGGTATCCAATGAGCAGTTCTTC. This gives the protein CASSFQQGVSNEQFF.

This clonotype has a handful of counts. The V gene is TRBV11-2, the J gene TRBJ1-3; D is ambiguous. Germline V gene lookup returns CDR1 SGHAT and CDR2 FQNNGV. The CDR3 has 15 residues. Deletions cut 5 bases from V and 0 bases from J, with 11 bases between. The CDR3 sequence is CASSAERVSGNTIYF. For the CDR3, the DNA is TGTGCCAGCAGCGCCGAGCGCGTCTCTGGAAACACCATATATTTT.

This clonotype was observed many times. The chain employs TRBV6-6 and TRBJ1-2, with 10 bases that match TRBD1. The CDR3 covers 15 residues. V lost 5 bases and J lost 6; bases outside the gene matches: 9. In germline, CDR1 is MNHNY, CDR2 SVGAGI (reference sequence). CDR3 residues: CASSPSAGTGDGYTF. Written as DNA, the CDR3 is TGTGCCAGCAGTCCCAGTGCCGGGACAGGGGATGGCTACACCTTC.

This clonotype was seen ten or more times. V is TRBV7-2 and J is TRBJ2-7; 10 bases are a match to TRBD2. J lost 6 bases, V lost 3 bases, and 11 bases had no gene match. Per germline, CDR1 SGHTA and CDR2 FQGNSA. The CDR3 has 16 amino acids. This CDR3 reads CASSLTQASGGSEQYF. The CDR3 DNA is TGTGCCAGCAGCTTGACCCAGGCTAGCGGGGGTAGCGAGCAGTACTTC.

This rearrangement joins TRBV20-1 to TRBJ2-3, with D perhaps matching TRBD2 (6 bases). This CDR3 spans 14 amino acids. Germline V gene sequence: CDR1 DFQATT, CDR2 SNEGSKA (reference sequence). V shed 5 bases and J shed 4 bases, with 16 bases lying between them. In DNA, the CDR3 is TGCAGTGCTGCGGGACTTGGCTCCTCAGATACGCAGTATTTT. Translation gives CSAAGLGSSDTQYF.

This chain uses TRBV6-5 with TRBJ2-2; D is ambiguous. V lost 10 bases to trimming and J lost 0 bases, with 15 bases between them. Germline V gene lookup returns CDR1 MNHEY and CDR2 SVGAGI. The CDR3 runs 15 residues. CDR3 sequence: CATNGQQPNTGELFF. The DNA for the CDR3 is TGTGCCACCAACGGTCAGCAGCCGAACACCGGGGAGCTGTTTTTT.

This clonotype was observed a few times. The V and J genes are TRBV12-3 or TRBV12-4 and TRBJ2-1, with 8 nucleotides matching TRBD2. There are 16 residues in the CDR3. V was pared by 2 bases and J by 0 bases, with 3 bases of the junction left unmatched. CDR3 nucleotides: TGTGCCAGCAGTTTAAGGAGCGGGAGCTCCTACAATGAGCAGTTCTTC. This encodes CASSLRSGSSYNEQFF.

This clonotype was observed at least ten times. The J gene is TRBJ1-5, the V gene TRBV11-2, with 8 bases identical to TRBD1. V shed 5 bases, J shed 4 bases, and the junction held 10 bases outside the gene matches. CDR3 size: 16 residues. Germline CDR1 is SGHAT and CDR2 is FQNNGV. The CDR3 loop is CASSPSGQGGNQPQHF. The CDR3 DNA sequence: TGTGCCAGCAGCCCGAGCGGACAGGGAGGTAATCAGCCCCAGCATTTT. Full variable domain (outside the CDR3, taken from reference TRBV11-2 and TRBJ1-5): EAGVAQSPRYKIIEKRQSVAFWCNPISGHATLYWYQQILGQGPKLLIQFQNNGVVDDSQLPKDRFSAERLKGVDSTLKIQPAKLEDSAVYLCASSPSGQGGNQPQHFGDGTRLSIL.

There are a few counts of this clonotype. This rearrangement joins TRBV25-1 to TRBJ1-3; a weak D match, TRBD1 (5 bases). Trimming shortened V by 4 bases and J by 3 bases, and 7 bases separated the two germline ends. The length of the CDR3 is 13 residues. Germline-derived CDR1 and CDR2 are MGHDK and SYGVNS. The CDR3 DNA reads TGTGCCAGCAGTGCCGGGGGTGGAAACACCATATATTTT. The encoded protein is CASSAGGGNTIYF.

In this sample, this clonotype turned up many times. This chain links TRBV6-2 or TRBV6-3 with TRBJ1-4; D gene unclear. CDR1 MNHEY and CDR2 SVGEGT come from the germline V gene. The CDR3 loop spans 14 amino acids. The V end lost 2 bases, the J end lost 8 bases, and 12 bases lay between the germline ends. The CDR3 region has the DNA TGTGCCAGCAGTTACGACTACCAACTCGAAAAACTGTTTTTT. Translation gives CASSYDYQLEKLFF.

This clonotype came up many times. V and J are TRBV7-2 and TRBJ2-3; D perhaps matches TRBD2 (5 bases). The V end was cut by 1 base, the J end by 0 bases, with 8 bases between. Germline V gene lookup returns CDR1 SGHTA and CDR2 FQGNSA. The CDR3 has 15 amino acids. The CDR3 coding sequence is TGTGCCAGCAGCTTAGAAAGCGGAAGCACAGATACGCAGTATTTT. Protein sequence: CASSLESGSTDTQYF.

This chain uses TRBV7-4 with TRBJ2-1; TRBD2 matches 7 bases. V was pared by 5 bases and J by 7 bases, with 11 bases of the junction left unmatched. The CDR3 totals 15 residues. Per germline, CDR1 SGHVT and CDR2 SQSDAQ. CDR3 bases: TGTGCCAGCAGCCGCGGGAGTCTCCGGGGGAATGAGCAGTTCTTC. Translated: CASSRGSLRGNEQFF. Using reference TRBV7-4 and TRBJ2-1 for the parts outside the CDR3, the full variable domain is GAGVSQSPRYKVAKRGRDVALRCDSISGHVTLYWYRQTLGQGSEVLTYSQSDAQRDKSGRPSGRFSAERPERSVSTLKIQRTEQGDSAVYLCASSRGSLRGNEQFFGPGTRLTVL.

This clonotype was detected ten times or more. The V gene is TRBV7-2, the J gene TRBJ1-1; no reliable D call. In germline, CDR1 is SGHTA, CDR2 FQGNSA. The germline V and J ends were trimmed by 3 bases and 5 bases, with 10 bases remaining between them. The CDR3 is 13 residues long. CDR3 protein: CASSLNTRTEAFF. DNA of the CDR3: TGTGCCAGCAGCTTGAATACGAGAACTGAAGCTTTCTTT.

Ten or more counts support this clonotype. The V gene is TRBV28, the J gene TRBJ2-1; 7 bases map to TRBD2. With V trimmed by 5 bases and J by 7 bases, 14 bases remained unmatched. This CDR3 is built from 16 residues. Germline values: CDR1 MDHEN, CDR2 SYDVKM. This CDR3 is CASSPLVGRTTNEQFF. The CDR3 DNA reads TGTGCCAGCAGTCCACTCGTCGGGAGGACCACGAATGAGCAGTTCTTC.

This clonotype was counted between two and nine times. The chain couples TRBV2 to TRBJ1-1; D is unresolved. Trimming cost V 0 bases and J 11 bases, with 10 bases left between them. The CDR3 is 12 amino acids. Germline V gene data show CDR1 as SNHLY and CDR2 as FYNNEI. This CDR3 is CASSEAPPRAFF. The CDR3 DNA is TGTGCCAGCAGTGAAGCTCCCCCCCGGGCTTTCTTT. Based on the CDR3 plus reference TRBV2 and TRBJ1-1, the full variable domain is EPEVTQTPSHQVTQMGQEVILRCVPISNHLYFYWYRQILGQKVEFLVSFYNNEISEKSEIFDDQFSVERPDGSNFTLKIRSTKLEDSAMYFCASSEAPPRAFFGQGTRLTVV.

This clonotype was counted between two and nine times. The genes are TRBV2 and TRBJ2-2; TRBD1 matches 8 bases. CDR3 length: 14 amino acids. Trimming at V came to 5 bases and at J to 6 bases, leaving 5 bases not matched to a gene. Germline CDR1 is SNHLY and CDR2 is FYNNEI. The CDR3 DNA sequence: TGTGCCAGCAGTCCGGACAGGGTCCCCGGGGAGCTGTTTTTT. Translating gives CASSPDRVPGELFF.

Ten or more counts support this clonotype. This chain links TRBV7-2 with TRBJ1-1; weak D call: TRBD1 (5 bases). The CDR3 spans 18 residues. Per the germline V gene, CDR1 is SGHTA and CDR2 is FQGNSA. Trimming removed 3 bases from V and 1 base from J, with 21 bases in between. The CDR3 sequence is CASSFIAGRAKANTEAFF. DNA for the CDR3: TGTGCCAGCAGCTTTATAGCGGGCAGGGCGAAAGCGAACACTGAAGCTTTCTTT.

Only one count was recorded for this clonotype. Here the CDR3 DNA reads TGCGCCACCTCCGAGACAGGGAAACAAAATGGAAACACCATATATTTT. It encodes CATSETGKQNGNTIYF. The chain uses TRBV23-1 and TRBJ1-3, with 7 bases fitting TRBD1. TRBV23-1 counts as an open reading frame of uncertain function. J gave up 3 bases and V 10 bases, and 15 bases lay outside the gene matches. This CDR3 is built from 16 residues.

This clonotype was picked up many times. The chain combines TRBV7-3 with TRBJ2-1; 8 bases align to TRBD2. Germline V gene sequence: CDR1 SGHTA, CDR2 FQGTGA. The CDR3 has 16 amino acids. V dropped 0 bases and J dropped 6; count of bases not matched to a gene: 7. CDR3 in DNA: TGTGCCAGCAGCTTAACCTCGGGACTAGGAGGCAATGAGCAGTTCTTC. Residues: CASSLTSGLGGNEQFF.

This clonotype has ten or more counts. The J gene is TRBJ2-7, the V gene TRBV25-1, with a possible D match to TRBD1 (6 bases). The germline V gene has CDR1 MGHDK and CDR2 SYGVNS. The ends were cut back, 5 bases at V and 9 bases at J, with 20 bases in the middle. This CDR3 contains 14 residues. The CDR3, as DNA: TGTGCCAGCAGTAGGACAGCAGCATCGGGCGTGCAGTACTTC. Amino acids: CASSRTAASGVQYF.

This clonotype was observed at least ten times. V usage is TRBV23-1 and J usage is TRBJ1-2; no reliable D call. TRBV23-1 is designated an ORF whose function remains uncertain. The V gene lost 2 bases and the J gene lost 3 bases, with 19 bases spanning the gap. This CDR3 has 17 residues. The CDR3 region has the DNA TGCGCCAGCAGTCAAGGACCCCTGGACCTTCCTTACTATGGCTACACCTTC. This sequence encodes CASSQGPLDLPYYGYTF.